This T cell receptor beta chain was profiled in a study of T cell repertoires in cytomegalovirus infection. About the study: The study used recently identified HLA-C-restricted and well-studied HLA-B-restricted CMV epitopes. Matching HLA type, along with CMV infection, was indicated by public TCR beta signatures.

J lost 5 bases, V lost 4 bases, and 2 bases had no gene match. The CDR3 extends over 13 amino acids. The germline V gene has CDR1 MDHEN and CDR2 SYDVKM. With respect to this clonotype: Its antigen is undetermined.

TCRdb re-called the reads with MiXCR, one entry per CDR3 protein. The sample yields 110,000 to 150,000 distinct CDR3 sequences, more than 25% seen once. Study-level findings and limits: CMV-specific HLA-C-restricted TCR beta clonotypes dominated the ex vivo response.

This chain connects TRBV28 to TRBJ1-1, with 9 bases matching TRBD1. Material: CD8+ T cells from cultured PBMCs, obtained from culture after CMV antigen stimulation. This TCR was recovered from a human donor in good health (CMV status not recorded). Some clones in this sample may be carry-over from other donors' samples. Written as DNA, the CDR3 is TGTGCCAGCAGTTACAGGGGGCGAACTGAAGCTTTCTTT. Amino acids: CASSYRGRTEAFF.